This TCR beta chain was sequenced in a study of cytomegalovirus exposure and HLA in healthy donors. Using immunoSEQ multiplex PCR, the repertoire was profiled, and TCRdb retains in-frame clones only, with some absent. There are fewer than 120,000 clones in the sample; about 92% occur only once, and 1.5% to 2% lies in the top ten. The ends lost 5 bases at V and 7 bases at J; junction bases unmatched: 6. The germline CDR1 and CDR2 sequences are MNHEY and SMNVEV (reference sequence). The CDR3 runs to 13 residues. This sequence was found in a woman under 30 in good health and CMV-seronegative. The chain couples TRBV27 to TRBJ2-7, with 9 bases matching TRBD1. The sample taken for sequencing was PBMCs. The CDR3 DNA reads TGTGCCAGCAGTAGGGACAGGGAGAGAGAGCAGTACTTC. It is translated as CASSRDREREQYF.